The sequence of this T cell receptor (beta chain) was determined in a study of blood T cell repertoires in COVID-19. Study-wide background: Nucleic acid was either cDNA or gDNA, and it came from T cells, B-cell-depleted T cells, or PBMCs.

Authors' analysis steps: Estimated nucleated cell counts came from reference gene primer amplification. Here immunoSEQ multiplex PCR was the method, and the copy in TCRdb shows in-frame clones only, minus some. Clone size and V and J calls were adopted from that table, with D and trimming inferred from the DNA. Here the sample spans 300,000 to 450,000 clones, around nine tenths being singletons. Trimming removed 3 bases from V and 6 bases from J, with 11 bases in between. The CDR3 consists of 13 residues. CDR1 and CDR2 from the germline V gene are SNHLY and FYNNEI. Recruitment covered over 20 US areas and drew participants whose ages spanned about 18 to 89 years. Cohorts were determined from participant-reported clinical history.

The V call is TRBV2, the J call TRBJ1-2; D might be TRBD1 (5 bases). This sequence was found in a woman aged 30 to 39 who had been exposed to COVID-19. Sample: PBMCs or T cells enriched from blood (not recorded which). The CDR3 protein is CASSEVQGDGYTF. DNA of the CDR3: TGTGCCAGCAGTGAGGTGCAGGGTGATGGCTACACCTTC.